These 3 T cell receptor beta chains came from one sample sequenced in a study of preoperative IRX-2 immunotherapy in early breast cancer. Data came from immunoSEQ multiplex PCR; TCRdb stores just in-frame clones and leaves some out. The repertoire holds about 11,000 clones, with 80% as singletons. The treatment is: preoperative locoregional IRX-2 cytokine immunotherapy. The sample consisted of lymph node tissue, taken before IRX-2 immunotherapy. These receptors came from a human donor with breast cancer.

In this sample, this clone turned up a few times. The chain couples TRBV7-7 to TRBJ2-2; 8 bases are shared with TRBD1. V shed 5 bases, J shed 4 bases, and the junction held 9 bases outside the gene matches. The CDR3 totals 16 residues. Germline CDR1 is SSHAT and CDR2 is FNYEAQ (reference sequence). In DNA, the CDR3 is TGTGCCAGCAGCCGCCGGGACAGGCGCCTCACCGGGGAGCTGTTTTTT. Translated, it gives CASSRRDRRLTGELFF.

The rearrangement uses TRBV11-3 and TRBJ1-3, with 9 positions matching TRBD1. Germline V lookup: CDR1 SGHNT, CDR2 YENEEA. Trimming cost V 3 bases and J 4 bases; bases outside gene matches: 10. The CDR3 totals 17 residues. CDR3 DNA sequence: TGTGCCAGCAGCTTTCAGACAGGGGGGAGAGTGGGAAACACCATATATTTT. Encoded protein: CASSFQTGGRVGNTIYF.

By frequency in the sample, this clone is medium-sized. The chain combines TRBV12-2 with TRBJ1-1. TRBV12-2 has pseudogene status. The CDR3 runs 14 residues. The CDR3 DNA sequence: TGTGCCATCACACCCCGGGATATGAACACTGAAGCTTTCTTT. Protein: CAITPRDMNTEAFF.